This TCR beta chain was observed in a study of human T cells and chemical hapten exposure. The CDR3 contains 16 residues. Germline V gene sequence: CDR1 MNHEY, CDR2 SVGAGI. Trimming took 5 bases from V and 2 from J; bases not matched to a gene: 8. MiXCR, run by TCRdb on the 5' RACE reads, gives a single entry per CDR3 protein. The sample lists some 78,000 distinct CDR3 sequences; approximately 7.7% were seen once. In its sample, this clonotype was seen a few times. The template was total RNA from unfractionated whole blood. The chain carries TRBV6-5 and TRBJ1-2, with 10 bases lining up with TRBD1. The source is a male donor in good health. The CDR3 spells CASSPGTGEFNYGYTF. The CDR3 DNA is TGTGCCAGCAGTCCCGGGACAGGGGAGTTCAACTATGGCTACACCTTC.